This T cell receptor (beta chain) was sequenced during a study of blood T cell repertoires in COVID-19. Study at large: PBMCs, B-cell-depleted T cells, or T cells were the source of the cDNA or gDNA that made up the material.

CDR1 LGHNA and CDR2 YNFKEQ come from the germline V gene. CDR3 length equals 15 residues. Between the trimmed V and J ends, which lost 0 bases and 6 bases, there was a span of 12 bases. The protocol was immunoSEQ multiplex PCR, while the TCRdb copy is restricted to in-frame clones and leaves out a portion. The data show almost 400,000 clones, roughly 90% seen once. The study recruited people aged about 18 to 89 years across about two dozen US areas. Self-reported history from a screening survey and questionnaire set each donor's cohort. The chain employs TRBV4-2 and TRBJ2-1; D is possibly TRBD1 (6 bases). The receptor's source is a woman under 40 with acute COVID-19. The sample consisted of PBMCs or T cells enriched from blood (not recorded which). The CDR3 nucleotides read TGTGCCAGCAGCCAAGATGAGGGGGTCGCCAATGAGCAGTTCTTC. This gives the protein CASSQDEGVANEQFF.